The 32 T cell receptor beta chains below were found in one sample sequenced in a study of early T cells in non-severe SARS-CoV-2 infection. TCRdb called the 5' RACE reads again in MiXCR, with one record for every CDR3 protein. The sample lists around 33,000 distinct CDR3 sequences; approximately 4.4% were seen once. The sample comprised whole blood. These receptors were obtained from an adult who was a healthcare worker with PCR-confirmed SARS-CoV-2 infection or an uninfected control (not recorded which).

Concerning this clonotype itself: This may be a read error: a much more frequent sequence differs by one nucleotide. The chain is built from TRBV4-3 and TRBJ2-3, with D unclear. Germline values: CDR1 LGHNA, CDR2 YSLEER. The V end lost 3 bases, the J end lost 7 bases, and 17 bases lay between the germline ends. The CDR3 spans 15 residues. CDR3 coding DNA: TGCGCCAGCAGCCAGAACAACCTGAAGAAGAATACGCAGTATTTT. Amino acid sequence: CASSQNNLKKNTQYF.

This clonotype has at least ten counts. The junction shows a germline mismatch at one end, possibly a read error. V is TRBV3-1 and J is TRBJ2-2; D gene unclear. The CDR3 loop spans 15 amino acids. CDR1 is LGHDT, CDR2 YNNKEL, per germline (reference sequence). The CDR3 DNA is TGTGCCAGCACCCAAACTGGACGGACCACCGGGGAGCTGTTTTTT. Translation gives CASTQTGRTTGELFF.

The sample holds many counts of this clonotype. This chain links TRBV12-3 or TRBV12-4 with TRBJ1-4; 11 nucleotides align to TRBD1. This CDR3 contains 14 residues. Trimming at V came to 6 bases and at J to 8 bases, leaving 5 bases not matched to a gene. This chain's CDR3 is CASRTGTGGEKLFF. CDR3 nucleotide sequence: TGTGCCAGCAGGACCGGGACAGGGGGGGAAAAACTGTTTTTT.

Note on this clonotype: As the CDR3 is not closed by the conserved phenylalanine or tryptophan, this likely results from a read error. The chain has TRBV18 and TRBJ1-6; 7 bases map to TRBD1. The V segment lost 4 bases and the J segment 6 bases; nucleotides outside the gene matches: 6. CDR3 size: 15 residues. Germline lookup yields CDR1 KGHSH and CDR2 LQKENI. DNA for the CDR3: TGTGCCAGCTCACTCGACAGGGCCGTTAATTCACCCCTCCACTTA. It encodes CASSLDRAVNSPLHL.

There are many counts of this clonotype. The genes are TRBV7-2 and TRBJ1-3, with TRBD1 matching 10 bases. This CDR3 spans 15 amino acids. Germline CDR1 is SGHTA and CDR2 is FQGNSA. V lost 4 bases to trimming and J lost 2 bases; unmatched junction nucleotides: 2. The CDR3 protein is CASSSDRGPGNTIYF. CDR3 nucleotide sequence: TGTGCCAGCAGCTCCGACAGGGGGCCTGGAAACACCATATATTTT.

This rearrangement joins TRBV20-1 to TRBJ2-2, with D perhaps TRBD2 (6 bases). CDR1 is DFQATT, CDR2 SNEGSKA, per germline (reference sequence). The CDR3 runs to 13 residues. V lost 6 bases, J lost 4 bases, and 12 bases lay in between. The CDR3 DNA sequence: TGCAGTGCCGGAGGGGCTGCCACCGGGGAGCTGTTTTTT. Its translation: CSAGGAATGELFF.

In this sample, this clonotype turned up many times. CDR3 nucleotide sequence: TGTGCCACCAGTGACGGGACGGGACAGGGTACCAGAAATGAGCAGTTCTTC. This codes for CATSDGTGQGTRNEQFF. The rearrangement links TRBV24-1 to TRBJ2-1; the match to TRBD1 covers 9 bases. The CDR3 has 17 residues. Losses at the gene ends were 4 bases for V and 7 bases for J; bases not matched to a gene: 13. Germline CDR1 reads KGHDR; CDR2 reads SFDVKD.

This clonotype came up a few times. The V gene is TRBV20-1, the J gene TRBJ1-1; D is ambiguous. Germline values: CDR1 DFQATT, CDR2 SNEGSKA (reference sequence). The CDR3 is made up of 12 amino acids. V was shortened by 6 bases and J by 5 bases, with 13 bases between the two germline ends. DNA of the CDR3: TGCAGTGCCGGGGTGGGAGAAACTGAAGCTTTCTTT. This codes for CSAGVGETEAFF.

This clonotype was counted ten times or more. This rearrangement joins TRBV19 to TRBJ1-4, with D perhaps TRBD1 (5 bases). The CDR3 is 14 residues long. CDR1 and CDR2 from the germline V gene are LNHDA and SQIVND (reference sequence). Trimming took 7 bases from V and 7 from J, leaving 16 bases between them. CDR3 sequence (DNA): TGTGCCAGTAATCGAGAGCAGGGAAGTGAAAAACTGTTTTTT. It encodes CASNREQGSEKLFF. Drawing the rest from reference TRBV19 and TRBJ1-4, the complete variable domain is DGGITQSPKYLFRKEGQNVTLSCEQNLNHDAMYWYRQDPGQGLRLIYYSQIVNDFQKGDIAEGYSVSREKKESFPLTVTSAQKNPTAFYLCASNREQGSEKLFFGSGTQLSVL.

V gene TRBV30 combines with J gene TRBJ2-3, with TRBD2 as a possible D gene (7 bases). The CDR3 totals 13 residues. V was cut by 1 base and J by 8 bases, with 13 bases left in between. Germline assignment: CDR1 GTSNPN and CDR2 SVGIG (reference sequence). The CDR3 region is CAWSGGGPGTQYF. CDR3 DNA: TGTGCCTGGAGTGGGGGGGGCCCGGGTACGCAGTATTTT.

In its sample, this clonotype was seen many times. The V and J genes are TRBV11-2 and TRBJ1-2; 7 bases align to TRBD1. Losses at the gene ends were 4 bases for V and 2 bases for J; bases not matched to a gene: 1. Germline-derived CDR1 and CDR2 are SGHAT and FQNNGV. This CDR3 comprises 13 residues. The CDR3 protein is CASSSDRNYGYTF. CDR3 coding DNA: TGTGCCAGCAGCTCGGACAGGAACTATGGCTACACCTTC.

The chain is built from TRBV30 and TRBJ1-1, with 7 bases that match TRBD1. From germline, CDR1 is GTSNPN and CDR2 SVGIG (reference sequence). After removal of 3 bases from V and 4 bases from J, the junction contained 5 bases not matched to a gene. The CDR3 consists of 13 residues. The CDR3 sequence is CAWRTAGGTEAFF. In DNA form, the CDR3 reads TGTGCCTGGAGGACCGCAGGGGGCACTGAAGCTTTCTTT.

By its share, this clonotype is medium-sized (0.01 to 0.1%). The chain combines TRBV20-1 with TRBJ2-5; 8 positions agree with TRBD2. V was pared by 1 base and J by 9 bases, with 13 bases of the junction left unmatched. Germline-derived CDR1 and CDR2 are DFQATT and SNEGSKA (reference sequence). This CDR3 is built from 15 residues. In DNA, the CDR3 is TGCAGTGCTAGAGTATCAGCGGGGGCCCGGTGGGCCCAGTACTTC. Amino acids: CSARVSAGARWAQYF.

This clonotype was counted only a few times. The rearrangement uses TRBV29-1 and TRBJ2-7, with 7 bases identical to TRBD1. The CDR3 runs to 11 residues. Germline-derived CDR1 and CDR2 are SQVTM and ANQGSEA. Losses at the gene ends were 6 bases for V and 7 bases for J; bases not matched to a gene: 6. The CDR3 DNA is TGCAGCGTGGACAGGCTGGGGGAGCAGTACTTC. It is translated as CSVDRLGEQYF.

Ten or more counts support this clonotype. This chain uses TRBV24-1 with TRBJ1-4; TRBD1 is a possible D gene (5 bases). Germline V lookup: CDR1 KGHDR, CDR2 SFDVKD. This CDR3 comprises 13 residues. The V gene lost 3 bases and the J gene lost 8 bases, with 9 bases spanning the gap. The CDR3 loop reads CATSDPRVEKLFF. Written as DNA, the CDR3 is TGTGCCACCAGTGATCCCAGGGTGGAAAAACTGTTTTTT.

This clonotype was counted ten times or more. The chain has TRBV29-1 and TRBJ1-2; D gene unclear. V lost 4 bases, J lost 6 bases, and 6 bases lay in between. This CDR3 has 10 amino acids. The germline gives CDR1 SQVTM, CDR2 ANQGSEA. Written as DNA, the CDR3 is TGCAGCGTTGGGAAGGATGGCTACACCTTC. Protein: CSVGKDGYTF.

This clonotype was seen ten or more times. DNA of the CDR3: TGTGCCAGCAGCTTCAGGGAAAGGAACACAGATACGCAGTATTTT. Protein sequence: CASSFRERNTDTQYF. The chain uses TRBV7-2 and TRBJ2-3; D may be TRBD1 (5 bases). Germline V gene data show CDR1 as SGHTA and CDR2 as FQGNSA. This CDR3 is built from 15 residues. V shed 3 bases and J shed 2 bases, with 12 bases lying between them.

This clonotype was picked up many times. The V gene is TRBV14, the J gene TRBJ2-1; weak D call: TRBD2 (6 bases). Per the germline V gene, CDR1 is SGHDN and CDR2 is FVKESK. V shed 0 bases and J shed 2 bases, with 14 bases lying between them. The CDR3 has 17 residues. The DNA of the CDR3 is TGTGCCAGCAGCCAAGAAAGTTGGGGGGTCGCCTACAATGAGCAGTTCTTC. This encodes CASSQESWGVAYNEQFF.

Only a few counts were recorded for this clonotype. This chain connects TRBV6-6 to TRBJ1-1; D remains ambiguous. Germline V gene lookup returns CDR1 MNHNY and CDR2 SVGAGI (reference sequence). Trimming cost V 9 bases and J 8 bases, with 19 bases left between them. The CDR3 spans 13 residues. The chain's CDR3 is CASNPVEVGEAFF. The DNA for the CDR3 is TGTGCCAGTAACCCGGTCGAGGTAGGAGAAGCTTTCTTT.

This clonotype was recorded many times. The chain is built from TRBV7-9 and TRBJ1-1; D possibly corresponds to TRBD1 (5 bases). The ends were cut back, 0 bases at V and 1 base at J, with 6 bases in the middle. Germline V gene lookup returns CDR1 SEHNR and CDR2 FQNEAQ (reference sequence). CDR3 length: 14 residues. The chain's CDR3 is CASSLARGNTEAFF. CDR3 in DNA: TGTGCCAGCAGCTTAGCGAGGGGGAACACTGAAGCTTTCTTT.

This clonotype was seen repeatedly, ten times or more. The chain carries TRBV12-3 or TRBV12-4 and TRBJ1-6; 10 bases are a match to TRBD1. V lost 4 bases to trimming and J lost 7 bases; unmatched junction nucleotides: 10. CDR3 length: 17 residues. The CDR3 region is CASSSQTGGLPNSPLHF. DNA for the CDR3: TGTGCCAGCAGTTCACAGACAGGGGGCCTGCCGAATTCACCCCTCCACTTT.

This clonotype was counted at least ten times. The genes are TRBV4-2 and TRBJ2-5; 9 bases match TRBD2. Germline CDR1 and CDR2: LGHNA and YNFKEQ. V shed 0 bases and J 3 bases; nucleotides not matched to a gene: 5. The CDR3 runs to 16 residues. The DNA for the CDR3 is TGTGCCAGCAGCCAAGATGCAGCGGGGGGTAAAGAGACCCAGTACTTC. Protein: CASSQDAAGGKETQYF.

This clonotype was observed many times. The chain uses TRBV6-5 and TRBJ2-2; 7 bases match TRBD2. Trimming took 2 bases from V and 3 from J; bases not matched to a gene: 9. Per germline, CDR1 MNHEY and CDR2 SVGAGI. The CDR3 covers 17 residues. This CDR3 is CASSYLGAGSYTGELFF. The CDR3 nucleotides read TGTGCCAGCAGTTACCTAGGAGCGGGGTCTTACACCGGGGAGCTGTTTTTT.

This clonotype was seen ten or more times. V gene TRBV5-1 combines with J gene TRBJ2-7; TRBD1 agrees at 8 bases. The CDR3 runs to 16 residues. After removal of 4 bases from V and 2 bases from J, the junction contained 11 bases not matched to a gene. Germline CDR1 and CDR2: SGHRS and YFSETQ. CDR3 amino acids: CASSPPGQGIPYEQYF. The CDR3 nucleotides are TGCGCCAGCAGCCCGCCAGGACAGGGAATCCCCTACGAGCAGTACTTC.

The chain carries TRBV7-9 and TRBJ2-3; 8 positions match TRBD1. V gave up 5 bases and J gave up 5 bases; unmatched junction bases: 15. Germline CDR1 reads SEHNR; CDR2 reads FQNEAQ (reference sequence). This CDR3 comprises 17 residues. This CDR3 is CASSTWTGSGLGDTQYF. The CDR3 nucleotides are TGTGCCAGCAGCACTTGGACAGGGTCGGGTTTAGGAGATACGCAGTATTTT. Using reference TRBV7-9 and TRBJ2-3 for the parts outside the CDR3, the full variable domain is DTGVSQNPRHKITKRGQNVTFRCDPISEHNRLYWYRQTLGQGPEFLTYFQNEAQLEKSRLLSDRFSAERPKGSFSTLEIQRTEQGDSAMYLCASSTWTGSGLGDTQYFGPGTRLTVL.

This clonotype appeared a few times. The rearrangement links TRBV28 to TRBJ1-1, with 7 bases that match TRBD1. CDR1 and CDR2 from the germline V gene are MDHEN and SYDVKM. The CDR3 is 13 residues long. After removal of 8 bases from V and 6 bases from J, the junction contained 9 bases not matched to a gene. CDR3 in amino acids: CASSYPTGAEAFF. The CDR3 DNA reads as TGTGCCAGCTCATACCCAACAGGGGCTGAAGCTTTCTTT.

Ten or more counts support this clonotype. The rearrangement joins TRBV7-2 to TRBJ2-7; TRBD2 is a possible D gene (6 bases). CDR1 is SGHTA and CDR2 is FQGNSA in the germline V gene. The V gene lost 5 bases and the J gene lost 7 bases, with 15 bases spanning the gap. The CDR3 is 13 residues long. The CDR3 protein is CASSPTQGLEQYF. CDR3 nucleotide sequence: TGTGCCAGCAGCCCAACCCAAGGACTAGAGCAGTACTTC.

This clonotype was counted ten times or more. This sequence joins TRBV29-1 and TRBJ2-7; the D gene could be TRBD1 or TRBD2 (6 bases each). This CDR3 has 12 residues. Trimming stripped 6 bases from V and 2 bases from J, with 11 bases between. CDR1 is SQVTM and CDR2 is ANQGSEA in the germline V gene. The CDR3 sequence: CSVGGTPYEQYF. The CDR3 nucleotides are TGCAGCGTAGGGGGGACCCCCTACGAGCAGTACTTC.

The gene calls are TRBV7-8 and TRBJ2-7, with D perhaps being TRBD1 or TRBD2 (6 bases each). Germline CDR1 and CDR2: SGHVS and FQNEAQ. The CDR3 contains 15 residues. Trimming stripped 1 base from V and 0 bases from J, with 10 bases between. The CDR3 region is CASSLEGGSSYEQYF. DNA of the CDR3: TGTGCCAGCAGCTTAGAGGGGGGAAGCTCCTACGAGCAGTACTTC.

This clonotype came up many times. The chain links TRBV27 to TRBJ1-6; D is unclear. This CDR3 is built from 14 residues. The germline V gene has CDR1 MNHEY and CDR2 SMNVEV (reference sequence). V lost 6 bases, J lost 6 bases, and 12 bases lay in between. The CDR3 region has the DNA TGTGCCAGCAGGGATAGGACGGGTAATTCACCCCTCCACTTT. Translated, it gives CASRDRTGNSPLHF.

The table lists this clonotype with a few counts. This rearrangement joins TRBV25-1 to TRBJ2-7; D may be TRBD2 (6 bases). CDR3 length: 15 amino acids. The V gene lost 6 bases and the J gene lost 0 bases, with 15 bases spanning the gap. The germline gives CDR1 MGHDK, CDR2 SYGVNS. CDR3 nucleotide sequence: TGTGCCAGCAGGGACGTACGGGGGAGCTCCTACGAGCAGTACTTC. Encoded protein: CASRDVRGSSYEQYF.

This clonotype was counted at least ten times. CDR3 sequence (DNA): TGTGCCAGCAGCTTGGCCATCAGGGGGCTTTCCTACAATGAGCAGTTCTTC. Amino acid sequence: CASSLAIRGLSYNEQFF. The chain links TRBV5-4 to TRBJ2-1; TRBD1 aligns across 8 bases. The CDR3 covers 17 residues. Per germline, CDR1 SGHNT and CDR2 YYREEE (reference sequence). V shed 0 bases and J 1 base; nucleotides not matched to a gene: 6.